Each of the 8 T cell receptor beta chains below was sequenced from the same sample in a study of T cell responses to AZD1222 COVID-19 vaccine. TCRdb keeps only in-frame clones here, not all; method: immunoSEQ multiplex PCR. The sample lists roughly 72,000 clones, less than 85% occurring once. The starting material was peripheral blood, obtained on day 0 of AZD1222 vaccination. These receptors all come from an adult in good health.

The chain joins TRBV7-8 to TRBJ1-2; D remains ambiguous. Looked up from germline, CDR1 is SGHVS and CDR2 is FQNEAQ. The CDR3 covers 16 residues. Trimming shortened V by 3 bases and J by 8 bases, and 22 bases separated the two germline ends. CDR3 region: CASSLTALPSQEGYTF. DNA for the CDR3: TGTGCCAGCAGCTTGACGGCCTTACCCTCACAAGAAGGCTACACCTTC.

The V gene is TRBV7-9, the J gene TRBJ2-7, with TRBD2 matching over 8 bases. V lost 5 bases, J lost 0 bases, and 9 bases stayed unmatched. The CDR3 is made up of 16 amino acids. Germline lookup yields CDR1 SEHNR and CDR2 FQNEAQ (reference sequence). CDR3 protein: CASSDRLATFSYEQYF. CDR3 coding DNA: TGTGCCAGCAGCGACCGACTAGCGACTTTCTCCTACGAGCAGTACTTC.

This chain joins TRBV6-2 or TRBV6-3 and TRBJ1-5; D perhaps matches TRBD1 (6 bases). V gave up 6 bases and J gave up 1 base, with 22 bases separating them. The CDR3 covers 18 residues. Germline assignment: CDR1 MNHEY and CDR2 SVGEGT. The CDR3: CASSPRGAGSYSNQPQHF. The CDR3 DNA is TGTGCCAGCAGCCCGAGGGGGGCAGGGTCGTACAGCAATCAGCCCCAGCATTTT.

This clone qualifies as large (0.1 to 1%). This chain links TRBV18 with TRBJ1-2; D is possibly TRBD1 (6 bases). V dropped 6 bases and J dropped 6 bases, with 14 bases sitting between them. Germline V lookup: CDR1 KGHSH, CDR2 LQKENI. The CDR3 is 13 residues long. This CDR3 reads CASSAQGTNGYTF. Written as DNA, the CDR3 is TGTGCCAGCTCGGCGCAGGGGACTAATGGCTACACCTTC.

CDR3 nucleotides: TGTGCCTGGAGTGTGGGACAGGGGTATGAGCAGTTCTTC. Translation gives CAWSVGQGYEQFF. The chain combines TRBV30 with TRBJ2-1, with TRBD1 matching over 10 bases. The V gene's germline CDR1 is GTSNPN and CDR2 SVGIG (reference sequence). V lost 0 bases to trimming and J lost 8 bases; unmatched junction nucleotides: 1. The CDR3 runs to 13 residues.

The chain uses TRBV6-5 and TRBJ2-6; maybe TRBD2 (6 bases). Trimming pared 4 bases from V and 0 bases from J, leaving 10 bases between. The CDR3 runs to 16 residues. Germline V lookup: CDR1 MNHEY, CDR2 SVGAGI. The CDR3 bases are TGTGCCAGCAGTTCGGGGGTGGGCTCTGGGGCCAACGTCCTGACTTTC. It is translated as CASSSGVGSGANVLTF.

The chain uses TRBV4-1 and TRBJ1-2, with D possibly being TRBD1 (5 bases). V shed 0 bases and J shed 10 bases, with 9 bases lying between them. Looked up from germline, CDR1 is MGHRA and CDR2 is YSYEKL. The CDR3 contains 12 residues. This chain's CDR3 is CASSQEKGIYTF. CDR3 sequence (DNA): TGCGCCAGCAGCCAAGAAAAGGGGATCTACACCTTC.

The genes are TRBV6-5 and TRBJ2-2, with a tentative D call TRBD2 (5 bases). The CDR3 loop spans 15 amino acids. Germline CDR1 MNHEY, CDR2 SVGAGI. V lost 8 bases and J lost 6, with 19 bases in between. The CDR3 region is CASAVGVRIAGELFF. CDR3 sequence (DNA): TGTGCCAGCGCAGTCGGGGTGCGTATCGCCGGGGAGCTGTTTTTT.